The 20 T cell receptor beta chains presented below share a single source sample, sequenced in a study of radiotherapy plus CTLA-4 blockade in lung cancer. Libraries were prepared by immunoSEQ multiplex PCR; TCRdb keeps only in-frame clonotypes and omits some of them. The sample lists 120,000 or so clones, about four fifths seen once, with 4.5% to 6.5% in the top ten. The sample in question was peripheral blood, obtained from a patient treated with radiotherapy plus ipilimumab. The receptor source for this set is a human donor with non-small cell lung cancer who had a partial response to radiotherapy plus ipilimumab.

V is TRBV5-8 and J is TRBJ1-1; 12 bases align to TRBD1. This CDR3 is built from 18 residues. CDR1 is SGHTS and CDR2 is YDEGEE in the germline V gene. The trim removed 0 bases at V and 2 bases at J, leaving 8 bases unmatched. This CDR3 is CASSLGLGTGGENTEAFF. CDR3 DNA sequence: TGTGCCAGCAGCTTGGGTTTAGGGACAGGGGGCGAAAACACTGAAGCTTTCTTT.

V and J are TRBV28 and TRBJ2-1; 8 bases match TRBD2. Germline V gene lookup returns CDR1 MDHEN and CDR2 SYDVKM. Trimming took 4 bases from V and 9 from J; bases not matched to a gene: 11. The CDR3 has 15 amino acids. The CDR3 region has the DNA TGTGCCAGCAGTTCAGTAGCGGGAAGTCTGAGTGAGCAGTTCTTC. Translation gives CASSSVAGSLSEQFF. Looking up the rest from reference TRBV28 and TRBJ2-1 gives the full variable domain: DVKVTQSSRYLVKRTGEKVFLECVQDMDHENMFWYRQDPGLGLRLIYFSYDVKMKEKGDIPEGYSVSREKKERFSLILESASTNQTSMYLCASSSVAGSLSEQFFGPGTRLTVL.

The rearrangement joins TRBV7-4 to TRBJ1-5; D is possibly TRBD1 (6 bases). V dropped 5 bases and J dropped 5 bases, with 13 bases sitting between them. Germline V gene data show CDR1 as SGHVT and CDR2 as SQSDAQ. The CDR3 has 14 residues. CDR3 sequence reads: CASSVGQRHQPQHF. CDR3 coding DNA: TGTGCCAGCAGCGTCGGACAGCGTCATCAGCCCCAGCATTTT. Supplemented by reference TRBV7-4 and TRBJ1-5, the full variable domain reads GAGVSQSPRYKVAKRGRDVALRCDSISGHVTLYWYRQTLGQGSEVLTYSQSDAQRDKSGRPSGRFSAERPERSVSTLKIQRTEQGDSAVYLCASSVGQRHQPQHFGDGTRLSIL.

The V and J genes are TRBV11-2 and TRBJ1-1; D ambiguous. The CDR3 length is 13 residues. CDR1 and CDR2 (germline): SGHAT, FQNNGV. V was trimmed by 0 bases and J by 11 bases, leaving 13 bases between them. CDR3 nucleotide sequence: TGTGCCAGCAGCTTAGAAAGTGCGTCGGGGGCTTTCTTT. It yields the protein CASSLESASGAFF.

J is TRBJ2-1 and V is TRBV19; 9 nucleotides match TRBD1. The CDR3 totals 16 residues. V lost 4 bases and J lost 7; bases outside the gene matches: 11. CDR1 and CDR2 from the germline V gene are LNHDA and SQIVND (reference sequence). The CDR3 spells CASSTGTGLLMNEQFF. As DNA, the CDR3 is TGTGCCAGTAGTACCGGGACAGGGCTCTTGATGAATGAGCAGTTCTTC.

Written as DNA, the CDR3 is TGCGCCAGCAGCCAAGCCCGGACAGGGGAAAATCAGCCCCAGCATTTT. Its protein is CASSQARTGENQPQHF. The chain links TRBV4-1 to TRBJ1-5; 9 nucleotides align to TRBD1. The CDR3 consists of 16 residues. The germline V gene encodes CDR1 MGHRA and CDR2 YSYEKL. V trimming: 1 base; J trimming: 4 bases; junction bases outside the gene matches: 5.

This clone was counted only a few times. The CDR3 DNA reads as TGTGCCAGCAGCCAAGAAGCGGGTGGCTACACCTTC. Translating gives CASSQEAGGYTF. This rearrangement joins TRBV14 to TRBJ1-2; D call uncertain. Trimming took 0 bases from V and 7 from J, leaving 6 bases between them. The germline V gene encodes CDR1 SGHDN and CDR2 FVKESK. The CDR3 totals 12 residues.

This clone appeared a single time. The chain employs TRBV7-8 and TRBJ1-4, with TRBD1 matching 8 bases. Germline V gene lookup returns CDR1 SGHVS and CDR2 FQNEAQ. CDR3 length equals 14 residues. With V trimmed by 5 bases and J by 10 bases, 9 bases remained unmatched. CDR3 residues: CASSPQGEGGKLFF. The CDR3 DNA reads TGTGCCAGCAGCCCACAGGGGGAGGGGGGAAAACTGTTTTTT.

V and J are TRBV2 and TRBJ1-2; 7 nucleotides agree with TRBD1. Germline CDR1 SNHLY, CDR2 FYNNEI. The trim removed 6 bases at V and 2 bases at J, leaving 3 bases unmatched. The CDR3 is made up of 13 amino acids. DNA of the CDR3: TGTGCCAGCAGGAGGGACAGCAACTATGGCTACACCTTC. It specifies CASRRDSNYGYTF.

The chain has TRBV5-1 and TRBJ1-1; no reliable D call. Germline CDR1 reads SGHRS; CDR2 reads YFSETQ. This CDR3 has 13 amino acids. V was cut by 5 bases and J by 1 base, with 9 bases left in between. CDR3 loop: CASSLLRNTEAFF. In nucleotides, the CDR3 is TGCGCCAGCAGTCTTCTCCGGAACACTGAAGCTTTCTTT.

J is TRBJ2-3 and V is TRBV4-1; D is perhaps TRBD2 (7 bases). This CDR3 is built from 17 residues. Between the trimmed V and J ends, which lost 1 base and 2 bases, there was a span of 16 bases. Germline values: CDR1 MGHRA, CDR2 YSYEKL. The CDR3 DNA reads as TGCGCCAGCAGCCAAGGGGGGGCTAGCGGAAACACAGATACGCAGTATTTT. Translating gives CASSQGGASGNTDTQYF.

CDR3 sequence: CASSLGRTSYNEQFF. CDR3 DNA: TGTGCCAGCAGCTTGGGGCGGACCTCCTACAATGAGCAGTTCTTC. The chain joins TRBV7-9 to TRBJ2-1; D is perhaps TRBD1 (5 bases). The V gene's germline CDR1 is SEHNR and CDR2 FQNEAQ (reference sequence). Trimming removed 3 bases from V and 0 bases from J, with 9 bases in between. The CDR3 has 15 residues.

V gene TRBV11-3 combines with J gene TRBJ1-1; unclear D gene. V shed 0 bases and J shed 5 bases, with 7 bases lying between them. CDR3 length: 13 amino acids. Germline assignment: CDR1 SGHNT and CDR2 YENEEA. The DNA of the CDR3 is TGTGCCAGCAGCTTAGATGCCGAGACTGAAGCTTTCTTT. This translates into CASSLDAETEAFF.

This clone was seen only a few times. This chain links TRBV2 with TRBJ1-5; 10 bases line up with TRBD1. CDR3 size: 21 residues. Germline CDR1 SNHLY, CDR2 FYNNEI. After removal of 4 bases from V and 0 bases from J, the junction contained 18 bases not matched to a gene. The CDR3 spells CASSAYPPGQGRVGSNQPQHF. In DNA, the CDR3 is TGTGCCAGCAGTGCCTATCCCCCGGGACAGGGGAGGGTCGGTAGCAATCAGCCCCAGCATTTT.

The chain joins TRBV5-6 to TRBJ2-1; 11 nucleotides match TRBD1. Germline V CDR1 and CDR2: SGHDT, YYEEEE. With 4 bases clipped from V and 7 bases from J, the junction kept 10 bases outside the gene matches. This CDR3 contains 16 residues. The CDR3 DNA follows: TGTGCCAGCAGCCCGACCGGACAGGGGGCGGAAAATGAGCAGTTCTTC. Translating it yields CASSPTGQGAENEQFF.

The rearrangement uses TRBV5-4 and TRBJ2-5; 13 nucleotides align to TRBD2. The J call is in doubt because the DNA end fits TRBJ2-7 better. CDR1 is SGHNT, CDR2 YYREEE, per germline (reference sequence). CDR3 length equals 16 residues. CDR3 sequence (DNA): TGTGCCAGCAGCTTTCCAGGACTAGCGGGAGTGGACGAGCAGTACTTC. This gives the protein CASSFPGLAGVDEQYF.

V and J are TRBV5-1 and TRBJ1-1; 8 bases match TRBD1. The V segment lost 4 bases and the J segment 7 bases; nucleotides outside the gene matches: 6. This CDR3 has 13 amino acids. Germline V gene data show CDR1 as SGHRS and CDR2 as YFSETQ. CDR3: CASSNTGGREAFF. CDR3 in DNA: TGCGCCAGCAGCAACACAGGGGGGCGTGAAGCTTTCTTT. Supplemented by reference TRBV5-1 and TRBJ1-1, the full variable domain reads KAGVTQTPRYLIKTRGQQVTLSCSPISGHRSVSWYQQTPGQGLQFLFEYFSETQRNKGNFPGRFSGRQFSNSRSEMNVSTLELGDSALYLCASSNTGGREAFFGQGTRLTVV.

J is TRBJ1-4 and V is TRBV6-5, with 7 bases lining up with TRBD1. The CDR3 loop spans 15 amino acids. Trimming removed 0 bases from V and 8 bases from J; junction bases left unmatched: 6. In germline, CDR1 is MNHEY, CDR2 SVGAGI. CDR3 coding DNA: TGTGCCAGCAGTTACTCACAGGGGACGGGGGAAAAACTGTTTTTT. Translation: CASSYSQGTGEKLFF.

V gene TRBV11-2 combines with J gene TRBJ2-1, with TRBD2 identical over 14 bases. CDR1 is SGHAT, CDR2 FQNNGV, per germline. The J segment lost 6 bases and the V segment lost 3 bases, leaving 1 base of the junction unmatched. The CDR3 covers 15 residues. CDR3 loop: CASSLGTSGSNEQFF. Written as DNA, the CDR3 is TGTGCCAGCAGCTTGGGGACTAGCGGGAGCAATGAGCAGTTCTTC.

CDR3 protein: CASRPTSGPSYNEQFF. The DNA for the CDR3 is TGTGCCAGCAGGCCAACTAGCGGCCCCTCCTACAATGAGCAGTTCTTC. The rearrangement links TRBV6-4 to TRBJ2-1; 8 bases agree with TRBD2. The trim removed 6 bases at V and 0 bases at J, leaving 7 bases unmatched. CDR1 is MRHNA, CDR2 SNTAGT, per germline. The CDR3 has 16 residues.